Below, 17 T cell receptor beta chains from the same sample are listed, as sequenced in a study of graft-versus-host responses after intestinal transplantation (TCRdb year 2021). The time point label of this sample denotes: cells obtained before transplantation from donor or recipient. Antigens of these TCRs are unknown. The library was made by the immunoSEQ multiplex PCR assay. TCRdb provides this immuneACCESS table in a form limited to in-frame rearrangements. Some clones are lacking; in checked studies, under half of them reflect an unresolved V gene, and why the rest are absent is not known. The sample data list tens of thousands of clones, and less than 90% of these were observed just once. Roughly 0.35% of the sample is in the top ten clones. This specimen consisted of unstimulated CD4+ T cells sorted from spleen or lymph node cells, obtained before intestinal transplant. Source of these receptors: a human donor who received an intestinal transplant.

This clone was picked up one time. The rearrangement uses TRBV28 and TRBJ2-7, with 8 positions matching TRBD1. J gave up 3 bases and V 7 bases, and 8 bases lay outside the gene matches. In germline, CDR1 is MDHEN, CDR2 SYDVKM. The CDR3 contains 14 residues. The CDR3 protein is CASTRGQGFYEQYF. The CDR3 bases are TGTGCCAGCACCCGAGGACAGGGCTTCTACGAGCAGTACTTC.

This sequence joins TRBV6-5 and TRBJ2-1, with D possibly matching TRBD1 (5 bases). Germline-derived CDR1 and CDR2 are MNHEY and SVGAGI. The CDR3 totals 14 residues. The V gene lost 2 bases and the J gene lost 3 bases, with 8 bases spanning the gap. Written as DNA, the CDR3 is TGTGCCAGCAGTTACCAAGGGGACTACAATGAGCAGTTCTTC. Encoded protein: CASSYQGDYNEQFF.

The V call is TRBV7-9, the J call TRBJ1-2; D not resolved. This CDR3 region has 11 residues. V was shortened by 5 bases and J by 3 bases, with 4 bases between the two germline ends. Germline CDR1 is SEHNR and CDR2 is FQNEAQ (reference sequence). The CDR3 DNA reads TGTGCCAGCAGCGAGGACTATGGCTACACCTTC. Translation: CASSEDYGYTF.

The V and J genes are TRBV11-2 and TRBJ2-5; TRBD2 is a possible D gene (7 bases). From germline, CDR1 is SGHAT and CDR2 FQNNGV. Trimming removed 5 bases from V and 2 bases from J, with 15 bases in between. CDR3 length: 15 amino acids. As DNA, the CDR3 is TGTGCCAGCAGCGGAGGGGGGGGGCCACAAGAGACCCAGTACTTC. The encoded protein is CASSGGGGPQETQYF.

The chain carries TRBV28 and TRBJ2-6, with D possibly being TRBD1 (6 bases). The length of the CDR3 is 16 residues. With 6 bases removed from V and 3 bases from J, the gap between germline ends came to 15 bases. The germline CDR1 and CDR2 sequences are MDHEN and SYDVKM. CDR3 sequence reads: CASSSTGFSGANVLTF. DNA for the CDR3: TGTGCCAGCAGCTCAACAGGGTTCAGTGGGGCCAACGTCCTGACTTTC.

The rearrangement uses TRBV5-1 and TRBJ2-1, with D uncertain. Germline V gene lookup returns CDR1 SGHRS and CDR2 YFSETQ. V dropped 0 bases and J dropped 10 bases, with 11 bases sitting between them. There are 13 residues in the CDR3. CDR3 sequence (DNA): TGCGCCAGCAGCTTGGCCGAAGTTGGCGAGCAGTTCTTC. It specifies CASSLAEVGEQFF.

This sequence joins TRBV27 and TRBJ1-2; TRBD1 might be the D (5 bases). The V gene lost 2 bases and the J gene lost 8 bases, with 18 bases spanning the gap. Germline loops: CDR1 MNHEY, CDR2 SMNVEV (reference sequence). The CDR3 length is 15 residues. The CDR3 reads CASSLLAPGAGGYTF. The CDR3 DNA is TGTGCCAGCAGTTTACTCGCCCCGGGCGCAGGGGGCTACACCTTC.

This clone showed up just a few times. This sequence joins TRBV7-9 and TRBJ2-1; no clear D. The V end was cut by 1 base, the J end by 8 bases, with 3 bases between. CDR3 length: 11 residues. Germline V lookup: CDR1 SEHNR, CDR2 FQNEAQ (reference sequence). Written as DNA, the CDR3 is TGTGCCAGCAGCTTAGAGCATGAGCAGTTCTTC. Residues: CASSLEHEQFF.

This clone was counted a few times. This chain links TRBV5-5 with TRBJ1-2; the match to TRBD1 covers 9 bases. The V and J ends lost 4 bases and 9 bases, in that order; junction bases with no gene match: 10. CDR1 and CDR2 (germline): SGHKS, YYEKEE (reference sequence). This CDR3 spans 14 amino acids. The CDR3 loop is CASSPMDRGMSYTF. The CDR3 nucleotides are TGTGCCAGCAGCCCAATGGACAGGGGAATGAGCTACACCTTC.

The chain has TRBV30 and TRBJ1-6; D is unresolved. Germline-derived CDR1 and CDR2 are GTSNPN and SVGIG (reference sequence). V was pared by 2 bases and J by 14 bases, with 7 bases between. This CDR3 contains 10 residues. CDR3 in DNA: TGTGCCTGGAGTCTTTCGGCCCTCCACTTT. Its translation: CAWSLSALHF.

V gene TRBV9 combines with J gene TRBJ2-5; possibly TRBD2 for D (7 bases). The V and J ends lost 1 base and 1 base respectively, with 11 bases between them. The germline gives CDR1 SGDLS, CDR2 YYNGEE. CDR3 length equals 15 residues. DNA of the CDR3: TGTGCCAGCAGCGTACGGGGAGGGGGCCAAGAGACCCAGTACTTC. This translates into CASSVRGGGQETQYF.

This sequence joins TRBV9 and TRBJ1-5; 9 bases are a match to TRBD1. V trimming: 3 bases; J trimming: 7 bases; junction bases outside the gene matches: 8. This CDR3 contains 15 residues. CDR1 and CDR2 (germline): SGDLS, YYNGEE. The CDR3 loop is CASSEAGTGTQPQHF. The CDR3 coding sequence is TGTGCCAGCAGCGAGGCCGGGACAGGGACCCAGCCCCAGCATTTT.

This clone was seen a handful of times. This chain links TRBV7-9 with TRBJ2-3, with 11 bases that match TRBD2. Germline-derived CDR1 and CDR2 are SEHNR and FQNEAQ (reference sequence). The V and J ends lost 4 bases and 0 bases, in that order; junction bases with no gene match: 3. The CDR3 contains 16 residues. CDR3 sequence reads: CASSYTSGRSTDTQYF. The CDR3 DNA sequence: TGTGCCAGCAGCTATACTAGCGGGAGAAGCACAGATACGCAGTATTTT.

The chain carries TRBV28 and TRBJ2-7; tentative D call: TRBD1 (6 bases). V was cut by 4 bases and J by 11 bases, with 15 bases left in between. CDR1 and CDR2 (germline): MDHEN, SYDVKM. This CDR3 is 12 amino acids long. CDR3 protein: CASSSLLGDKYF. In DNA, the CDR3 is TGTGCCAGCAGTTCCCTTCTAGGGGACAAGTACTTC.

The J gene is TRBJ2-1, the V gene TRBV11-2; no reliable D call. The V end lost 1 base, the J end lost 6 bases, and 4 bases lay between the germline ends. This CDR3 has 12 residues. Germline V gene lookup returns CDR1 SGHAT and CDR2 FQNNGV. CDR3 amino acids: CASSLAVNEQFF. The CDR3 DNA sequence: TGTGCCAGCAGCTTAGCCGTCAATGAGCAGTTCTTC.

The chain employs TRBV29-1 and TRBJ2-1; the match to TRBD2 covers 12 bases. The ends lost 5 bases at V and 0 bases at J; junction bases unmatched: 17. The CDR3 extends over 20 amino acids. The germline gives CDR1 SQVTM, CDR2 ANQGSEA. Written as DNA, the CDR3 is TGCAGCGTTCTTCCTCCGGGACTAGCGGGCCGTTTTAGCTCCTACAATGAGCAGTTCTTC. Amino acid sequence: CSVLPPGLAGRFSSYNEQFF.

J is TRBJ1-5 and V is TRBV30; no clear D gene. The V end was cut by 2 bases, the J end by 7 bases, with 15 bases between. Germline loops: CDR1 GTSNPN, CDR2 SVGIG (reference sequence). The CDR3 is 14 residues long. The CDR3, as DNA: TGTGCCTGGAGTTCCCTGGGAGCGAGGCAGCCCCAGCATTTT. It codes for CAWSSLGARQPQHF. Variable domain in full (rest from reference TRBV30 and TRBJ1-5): SQTIHQWPATLVQPVGSPLSLECTVEGTSNPNLYWYRQAAGRGLQLLFYSVGIGQISSEVPQNLSASRPQDRQFILSSKKLLLSDSGFYLCAWSSLGARQPQHFGDGTRLSIL.